Detailed here is one T cell receptor beta chain. This clonotype was observed a few times. Its antigen has not been determined. One base away there is no much larger clone; base qualities are not given. The sample comes from a study of regulatory T cells in long-lasting Graves disease (dated by TCRdb to about 2021). For context, the study as a whole: Persistent Graves' disease was defined as antithyroid drug treatment for over 5 years with persistently positive TSH receptor autoantibodies. Patients with persistent Graves' disease were compared with patients with newly diagnosed Graves' disease using TCR sequencing and RNA sequencing of peripheral blood. The study was conducted in China and was registered as a clinical trial. A total of 35 or so samples underwent TCR sequencing: about 13 from persistent and about 20 from newly diagnosed Graves' disease patients. In the clinical cohort, patients with persistent Graves' disease had used antithyroid drugs for an average of approximately eleven years. General conclusions and limits of the study: The study examined only peripheral blood because the primary lesion, thyroid tissue, could not be accessed. TRBV28, TRBJ1-2 and TRBJ2-5 were preferentially used in persistent disease, while TRBV20-1 and TRBJ2-1 were favored in newly diagnosed disease. The small sample size was acknowledged by the authors as a limitation that may reduce accuracy. Persistent Graves' disease patients showed lower TCR Shannon entropy and fewer highly expanded clones than newly diagnosed patients, suggesting clonal expansion. Only the TCR beta chain was sequenced and analyzed. Patients with persistent disease shared more public clonotypes (over 2,500) than newly diagnosed patients did (about 1,000).

Taken from the germline V gene (reference sequence), the CDR1 and CDR2 loops are SEHNR and FQNEAQ. The CDR3 spans 15 residues, from the cysteine through the phenylalanine. Only CDR3 DNA remains: 45 bases, in frame from the first base. V drops 1 base and J drops 4 bases, leaving 10 bases in between. Per the publication, the time point label means: persistent/refractory GD, antithyroid drugs over 5 years with positive TRAb. RNA was extracted from PBMCs in TRIzol for both TCR sequencing and RNA sequencing. The diagnosis of Graves' disease followed American Thyroid Association guidelines. Patients for the study were recruited at an endocrinology department in Xi'an, China. Each patient gave around 9 milliliters of peripheral blood, collected in an EDTA anticoagulant tube. PBMCs were isolated by Ficoll Paque Plus density gradient separation without further T cell sorting. An Agilent 2100 Bioanalyzer and agarose gel were used to assess RNA quality, and a NanoDrop 2000 was used to measure RNA concentration.

The library was obtained by multiplex PCR. This sample was sequenced with an Illumina HiSeq 4000. To build TCR beta libraries, CDR3 regions were amplified by Arm-PCR using iRepertoire HTBI primers. PCR products were gel purified before sequencing. Turning to the authors' computational methods: Across samples, 62 TRBV and 12 to 15 TRBJ segments were identified and used for gene usage analysis of CDR3 amino acid clonotypes. Filtered high-quality paired reads were merged into contigs using COPE and FqMerger. BLAST was used to align contigs to IMGT TRBV, TRBD and TRBJ reference genes, with CDR3 defined following IMGT. Any clonotype with a frequency above 0.1% was counted as a highly expanded clone. Shannon entropy served as the measure of repertoire diversity, while the Gini coefficient captured V-J evenness. A clonotype was considered public if more than one individual shared it. TCRdb itself trimmed the public reads at Q25 with fastp, ran MiXCR and retained productive beta chains. A single entry per CDR3 protein holds the most common genes and DNA from its merged rows. These V and J calls rely on TCRdb rather than the paper's analysis. The sample table lists some 450,000 distinct CDR3 sequences, 23% of them with a count of one. In total, the top ten clones hold roughly a quarter of the sample.

This specimen was peripheral blood mononuclear cells (PBMCs), taken when the disease was refractory, from a patient treated with antithyroid drugs. The V and J segments used are TRBV7-9 and TRBJ1-4; the D gene lacks a confident call. This receptor was taken from a female donor with Graves disease. The encoded CDR3 is CASSLVEDLNEKLFF. The sequenced DNA: TGTGCCAGCAGCTTAGTGGAAGATCTTAATGAAAAACTGTTTTTT.